The rows below give T cell receptor beta chains drawn from one sample of a study of shared clonotypes between healthy human individuals. Measured with immunoSEQ multiplex PCR; TCRdb has only the in-frame clones, and not every one. The sample yields about 120,000 clones, around 68% seen once. The sample was memory CD8+ T cells sorted from blood. The source is a woman aged 30 to 39 in good health. Both conserved end residues are part of each CDR3. The order of the fields is clone size, V gene, CDR3 length, J gene, D gene, CDR3 protein, CDR3 DNA. The D gene is left open where the match is weak. Clone size is stated in some rows and not others, as once, few, many or a class when expanded.

abundance: .
v_gene: TRBV19
len: 16
j_gene: TRBJ2-1
d_gene: .
CDR3aa: CASSIQGLAENNEQFF
CDR3nt: TGTGCCAGTAGTATTCAGGGGCTAGCCGAAAACAATGAGCAGTTCTTC

abundance: few
v_gene: TRBV27
len: 16
j_gene: TRBJ2-5
d_gene: .
CDR3aa: CASSPGSPSYHETQYF
CDR3nt: TGTGCCAGCAGTCCGGGATCTCCCTCGTACCATGAGACCCAGTACTTC

abundance: few
v_gene: TRBV5-5
len: 13
j_gene: TRBJ2-1
d_gene: .
CDR3aa: CASCQGGQNEQFF
CDR3nt: TGTGCCAGCTGCCAAGGGGGGCAAAATGAGCAGTTCTTC

abundance: .
v_gene: TRBV5-1
len: 15
j_gene: TRBJ2-3
d_gene: .
CDR3aa: CASSLRADHIDTQYF
CDR3nt: TGCGCCAGCAGCCTCCGAGCCGATCACATAGATACGCAGTATTTT

abundance: .
v_gene: TRBV7-9
len: 14
j_gene: TRBJ2-3
d_gene: .
CDR3aa: CASSLEGIRDTQYF
CDR3nt: TGTGCCAGCAGCTTAGAGGGCATCAGAGATACGCAGTATTTT

abundance: few
v_gene: TRBV19
len: 14
j_gene: TRBJ1-1
d_gene: .
CDR3aa: CASSIEGLNTEAFF
CDR3nt: TGTGCCAGTAGTATAGAAGGGTTGAACACTGAAGCTTTCTTT

abundance: .
v_gene: TRBV6-5
len: 15
j_gene: TRBJ2-7
d_gene: .
CDR3aa: CASSPPGPTSYEQYF
CDR3nt: TGTGCCAGCAGCCCCCCCGGGCCCACCTCCTACGAGCAGTACTTC

abundance: .
v_gene: TRBV6-1
len: 15
j_gene: TRBJ2-2
d_gene: .
CDR3aa: CASSVERGVGGELFF
CDR3nt: TGTGCCAGCAGTGTGGAAAGGGGTGTAGGCGGGGAGCTGTTTTTT

abundance: .
v_gene: TRBV30
len: 13
j_gene: TRBJ2-1
d_gene: .
CDR3aa: CAWRNGTYNEQFF
CDR3nt: TGTGCCTGGAGAAACGGAACTTACAATGAGCAGTTCTTC

abundance: .
v_gene: TRBV13
len: 14
j_gene: TRBJ2-7
d_gene: .
CDR3aa: CASSPSLRNYEQYF
CDR3nt: TGTGCCAGCAGCCCTTCCCTCCGGAACTACGAGCAGTACTTC

abundance: .
v_gene: TRBV7-8
len: 17
j_gene: TRBJ2-2
d_gene: .
CDR3aa: CASSPAPSLMNTGELFF
CDR3nt: TGTGCCAGCAGCCCAGCGCCATCCCTCATGAACACCGGGGAGCTGTTTTTT

abundance: many
v_gene: TRBV25-1
len: 13
j_gene: TRBJ2-7
d_gene: .
CDR3aa: CASSESGQGEQYF
CDR3nt: TGTGCCAGCAGTGAATCGGGTCAGGGGGAGCAGTACTTC

abundance: .
v_gene: TRBV4-1
len: 15
j_gene: TRBJ2-4
d_gene: .
CDR3aa: CASSQTWVVKNIQYF
CDR3nt: TGCGCCAGCAGCCAAACTTGGGTTGTCAAAAACATTCAGTACTTC

abundance: .
v_gene: TRBV30
len: 14
j_gene: TRBJ2-7
d_gene: TRBD2
CDR3aa: CAADFTGGFYEQYF
CDR3nt: TGTGCCGCCGATTTTACGGGAGGATTCTACGAGCAGTACTTC

abundance: .
v_gene: TRBV13
len: 11
j_gene: TRBJ2-7
d_gene: .
CDR3aa: CASSPYYEQYF
CDR3nt: TGTGCCAGCAGCCCCTACTACGAGCAGTACTTC

abundance: .
v_gene: TRBV15
len: 14
j_gene: TRBJ1-3
d_gene: .
CDR3aa: CATSGGTTGNTIYF
CDR3nt: TGTGCCACCAGCGGCGGGACGACTGGAAACACCATATATTTT

abundance: .
v_gene: TRBV28
len: 15
j_gene: TRBJ2-7
d_gene: TRBD2
CDR3aa: CASSLLPSGTYEQYF
CDR3nt: TGTGCCAGCAGTTTATTACCTAGCGGGACCTACGAGCAGTACTTC

abundance: .
v_gene: TRBV6-5
len: 16
j_gene: TRBJ2-1
d_gene: .
CDR3aa: CASSYSVQRSYNEQFF
CDR3nt: TGTGCCAGCAGTTACTCGGTCCAGCGGTCCTACAATGAGCAGTTCTTC

abundance: few
v_gene: TRBV1
len: 16
j_gene: TRBJ2-1
d_gene: .
CDR3aa: CTSSQATGGSYNEQFF
CDR3nt: TGCACCAGCAGCCAAGCGACAGGGGGCTCTTACAATGAGCAGTTCTTC

abundance: .
v_gene: TRBV27
len: 14
j_gene: TRBJ1-5
d_gene: TRBD1
CDR3aa: CASSPTGVNQPQHF
CDR3nt: TGTGCCAGCAGTCCGACAGGGGTCAATCAGCCCCAGCATTTT

abundance: .
v_gene: TRBV19
len: 14
j_gene: TRBJ2-5
d_gene: TRBD2
CDR3aa: CASSIIAGVETQYF
CDR3nt: TGTGCCAGTAGTATAATAGCGGGAGTGGAGACCCAGTACTTC

abundance: medium-sized
v_gene: TRBV6-1
len: 15
j_gene: TRBJ2-3
d_gene: TRBD2
CDR3aa: CASSELAGSTDTQYF
CDR3nt: TGTGCCAGCAGTGAACTAGCGGGAAGCACAGATACGCAGTATTTT

abundance: .
v_gene: TRBV11-3
len: 14
j_gene: TRBJ2-1
d_gene: .
CDR3aa: CASSLGRGRNEQFF
CDR3nt: TGTGCCAGCAGCTTAGGCCGGGGCCGGAATGAGCAGTTCTTC

abundance: .
v_gene: TRBV11-2
len: 13
j_gene: TRBJ1-1
d_gene: .
CDR3aa: CASSPYSGTEAFF
CDR3nt: TGTGCCAGCAGCCCATACTCCGGGACTGAAGCTTTCTTT

abundance: .
v_gene: TRBV5-5
len: 15
j_gene: TRBJ1-2
d_gene: TRBD1
CDR3aa: CASSLRKGQGVGYTF
CDR3nt: TGTGCCAGCAGCTTGCGGAAGGGACAGGGGGTTGGCTACACCTTC

abundance: .
v_gene: TRBV6-4
len: 15
j_gene: TRBJ2-5
d_gene: .
CDR3aa: CASAQGVGSQETQYF
CDR3nt: TGTGCCAGCGCCCAGGGCGTGGGAAGCCAAGAGACCCAGTACTTC

abundance: few
v_gene: TRBV27
len: 12
j_gene: TRBJ1-5
d_gene: .
CDR3aa: CASSFRDQPQHF
CDR3nt: TGTGCCAGCAGTTTCAGGGATCAGCCCCAGCATTTT

abundance: .
v_gene: TRBV11-2
len: 14
j_gene: TRBJ2-7
d_gene: TRBD2
CDR3aa: CASSLGLAGYEQYF
CDR3nt: TGTGCCAGCAGCTTAGGCCTAGCGGGTTACGAGCAGTACTTC

abundance: .
v_gene: TRBV27
len: 14
j_gene: TRBJ1-1
d_gene: .
CDR3aa: CASSLSGGLGEAFF
CDR3nt: TGTGCCAGCAGTTTATCTGGGGGCCTGGGTGAAGCTTTCTTT

abundance: .
v_gene: TRBV5-8
len: 15
j_gene: TRBJ1-2
d_gene: TRBD1
CDR3aa: CASSLWTGDPYGYTF
CDR3nt: TGTGCCAGCAGCTTGTGGACAGGGGACCCCTATGGCTACACCTTC

abundance: few
v_gene: TRBV7-8
len: 16
j_gene: TRBJ2-1
d_gene: .
CDR3aa: CASKSDEGPNYNEQFF
CDR3nt: TGTGCCAGCAAATCCGATGAAGGGCCGAACTACAATGAGCAGTTCTTC